This T cell receptor beta chain was obtained from a study of cytomegalovirus exposure and HLA in healthy donors. The study's findings and limits: Reports indicated that the classifier achieved high specificity and sensitivity in diagnosing cytomegalovirus status.

To note about this clone: Its target is not known.

Use of 60 Vbeta and 13 Jbeta primers characterized the PCR. The protocol was immunoSEQ multiplex PCR, while the TCRdb copy is restricted to in-frame clones and leaves out a portion. Here the sample spans fewer than 70,000 clones, roughly 65% being singletons. V was clipped by 1 base and J by 1 base, with 8 bases between them. From germline, CDR1 is MNHEY and CDR2 SMNVEV (reference sequence). The CDR3 contains 14 residues. The genes are TRBV27 and TRBJ2-7; D gene uncertain. The sequenced material came from PBMCs. This TCR was recovered from a male donor in good health and CMV-seropositive. The CDR3 nucleotides read TGTGCCAGCAGTTTATTCGGCGGTTCCTACGAGCAGTACTTC. The encoded protein is CASSLFGGSYEQYF.